This is a list of T cell receptor beta chains from one sample in a study of T-cell reconstitution after alpha-beta-depleted transplantation in children. TCRdb used MiXCR to reprocess the PCR reads, holding one entry per CDR3 protein. Here the sample spans approximately 130,000 distinct CDR3 sequences, about 9.6% being singletons. The sample consisted of PBMCs, mostly from graft donor cells, taken 180 days after TCRalphabeta/CD19-depleted stem cell transplant. The receptors shown here come from a girl under three years old who had a stem cell transplant for combined immunodeficiency, so the T cells may come from the graft donor. CDR3s include the opening cysteine and the closing phenylalanine or tryptophan. The D gene is left open where the match is weak. Size values are once, few and many counts, or a class for expanded clones, and some rows have none.

>.|.|TRBV5-1|TRBJ2-1
TGCGCCAGCAGCGATGGGACCGCAGCGTCCTACAATGAGCAGTTCTTC
CASSDGTAASYNEQFF
>.|few|TRBV6-5|TRBJ2-3
TGTGCCAGCCAGGGACGGGATACGCAGTATTTT
CASQGRDTQYF
>.|.|TRBV5-1|TRBJ1-6
TGCGCCAGCAGCCCGAGGGGAGTGAGGAATTCACCCCTCCACTTT
CASSPRGVRNSPLHF
>.|few|TRBV7-2|TRBJ1-1
TGTGCCAGCAGCTTAGGACCTTGGAGGGTTGAAGCTTTCTTT
CASSLGPWRVEAFF
>.|many|TRBV5-1|TRBJ1-4
TGCGCCAGCAGCTTGGCCGGTTTTAATGAAAAACTGTTTTTT
CASSLAGFNEKLFF
>TRBD1|.|TRBV5-1|TRBJ2-7
TGCGCCAGCAAGGGACAGGGGGACAGCTACGAGCAGTACTTC
CASKGQGDSYEQYF
>.|few|TRBV20-1|TRBJ2-1
TGCAGTGCTAGAGCTGCTACCCCGGAGCAGTTCTTC
CSARAATPEQFF
>.|few|TRBV18|TRBJ2-7
TGTGCCAGCTCACCAGGGGTTAGCATGCTCTACGAGCAGTACTTC
CASSPGVSMLYEQYF
>.|few|TRBV7-2|TRBJ2-1
TGTGCCAGCAGCTTAGTGGGGGGCGGGACCACGCAGTTCTTC
CASSLVGGGTTQFF
>.|.|TRBV7-2|TRBJ2-7
TGTGTCAGCAGCTGGGCAGGGGGGGTGTACGAGCAGTACTTC
CVSSWAGGVYEQYF
>.|many|TRBV20-1|TRBJ1-5
TGCAGTGCGCCGACCCCGACCCCGGATCAGCCCCAGCATTTT
CSAPTPTPDQPQHF
>.|medium-sized|TRBV7-2|TRBJ2-1
TGTGCCAGCAGCCCACCGGGACGGTTATACAATGAGCAGTTCTTC
CASSPPGRLYNEQFF
>.|few|TRBV7-6|TRBJ1-5
TGTGCCAGGGCGCCCCGGAGAAGGAATCAGCCCCAGCATTTT
CARAPRRRNQPQHF
>.|.|TRBV20-1|TRBJ2-2
TGCAGTGCTAGAGATGGGCCGGGACACCTCACCGGGGAGCTGTTTTTT
CSARDGPGHLTGELFF
>TRBD1|.|TRBV3-1|TRBJ2-3
TGTGCCAGCAGCCAAGACAGGGGGCCCCACGGAGATACGCAGTATTTT
CASSQDRGPHGDTQYF
>.|few|TRBV14|TRBJ2-1
TGTGCCAGCAGCCAAGGTTCGGGAGTCGGGTGGTCTGAGCAGTTCTTC
CASSQGSGVGWSEQFF
>.|.|TRBV5-1|TRBJ2-6
TGCGCCAGCAGCTTTCAGGGTTCTGGGGCCAACGTCCTGACTTTC
CASSFQGSGANVLTF
>.|.|TRBV4-3|TRBJ2-2
TGCGCCAGCAGCCAGGGGTCCCTTGACACCGGGGAGCTGTTTTTT
CASSQGSLDTGELFF
>TRBD2|.|TRBV20-1|TRBJ2-1
TGCAGTGCTAGAAAACCCGGACTAGCGGGCTACAATGAGCAGTTCTTC
CSARKPGLAGYNEQFF
>.|.|TRBV15|TRBJ2-3
TGTGCCACCAGCACTAGCGTCCCCCAGCCAGATACGCAGTATTTT
CATSTSVPQPDTQYF
>.|few|TRBV28|TRBJ2-6
TGTGCCAGCACCCAAGGGAGTCCCAACGTCCTGACTTTC
CASTQGSPNVLTF
>.|.|TRBV7-2|TRBJ2-1
TGTGCCAGCAGCTCGAGGGACTTGGGGGGCAATGAGCAGTTCTTC
CASSSRDLGGNEQFF
>TRBD1|.|TRBV7-2|TRBJ2-7
TGTGCCAGCAGCGGAAACAGGGGCCACGAGCAGTACTTC
CASSGNRGHEQYF
>TRBD2|many|TRBV20-1|TRBJ2-1
TGCAGTGCTAGTAATAGCGGGAGAGGAAACAATGAGCAGTTCTTC
CSASNSGRGNNEQFF
>.|.|TRBV11-3|TRBJ2-4
TGTGCCAGCGGCAACTCCCTAGCCAAAAACATTCAGTACTTC
CASGNSLAKNIQYF
>.|many|TRBV12-3/TRBV12-4|TRBJ1-5
TGTGCCAGCAGGGGACCGTCGTACAATCAGCCCCAGCATTTT
CASRGPSYNQPQHF